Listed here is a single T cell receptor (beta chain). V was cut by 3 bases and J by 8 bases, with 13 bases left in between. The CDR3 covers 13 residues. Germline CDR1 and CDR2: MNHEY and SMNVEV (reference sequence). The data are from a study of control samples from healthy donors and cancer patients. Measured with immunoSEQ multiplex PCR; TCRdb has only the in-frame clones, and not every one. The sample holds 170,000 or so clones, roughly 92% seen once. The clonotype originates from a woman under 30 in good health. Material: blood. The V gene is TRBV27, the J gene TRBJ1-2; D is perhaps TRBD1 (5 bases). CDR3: CASSFTPRDGYTF. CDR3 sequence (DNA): TGTGCCAGCAGTTTCACCCCCCGGGACGGCTACACCTTC.